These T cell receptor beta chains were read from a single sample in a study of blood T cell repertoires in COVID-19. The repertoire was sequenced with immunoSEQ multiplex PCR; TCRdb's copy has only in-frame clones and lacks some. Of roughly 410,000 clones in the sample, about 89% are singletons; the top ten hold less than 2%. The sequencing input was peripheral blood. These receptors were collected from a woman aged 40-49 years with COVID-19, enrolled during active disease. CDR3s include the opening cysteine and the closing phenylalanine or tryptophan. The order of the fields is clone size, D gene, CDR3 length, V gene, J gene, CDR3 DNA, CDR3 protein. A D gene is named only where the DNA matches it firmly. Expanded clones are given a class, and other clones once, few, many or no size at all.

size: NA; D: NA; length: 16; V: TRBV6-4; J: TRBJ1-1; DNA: TGTGCCAGCAGCCCCAGGGGTCACCAAGACCACACTGAAGCTTTCTTT; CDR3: CASSPRGHQDHTEAFF
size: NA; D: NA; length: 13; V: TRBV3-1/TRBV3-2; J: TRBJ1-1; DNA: TGTGCCAGCAGCCAACTGGGCCTGACTGAAGCTTTCTTT; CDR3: CASSQLGLTEAFF
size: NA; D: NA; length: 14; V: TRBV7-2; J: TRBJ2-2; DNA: TGTGCCAGCAGCTCGGACAGCTCCACCGGGGAGCTGTTTTTT; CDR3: CASSSDSSTGELFF
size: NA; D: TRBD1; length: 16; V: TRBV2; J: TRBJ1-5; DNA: TGTGCCAGCAGTGAGGGGGGACAGACGAGCAATCAGCCCCAGCATTTT; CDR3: CASSEGGQTSNQPQHF
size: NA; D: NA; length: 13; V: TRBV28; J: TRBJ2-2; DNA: TGTGCCAGCAGTTTACAGGGAATCGGGGAGCTGTTTTTT; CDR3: CASSLQGIGELFF
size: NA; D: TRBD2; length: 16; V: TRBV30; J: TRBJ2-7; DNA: TGTGCCTGGGGATTTAGCGGGGGGCTCACCGCCTACGAGCAGTACTTC; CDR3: CAWGFSGGLTAYEQYF
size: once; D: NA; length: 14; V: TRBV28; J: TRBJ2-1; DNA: TGTGCCAGCAGGCCGGGAGAGTCCTACAATGAGCAGTTCTTC; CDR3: CASRPGESYNEQFF
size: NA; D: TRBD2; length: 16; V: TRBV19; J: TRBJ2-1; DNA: TGTGCCAGTAGTATCAGGACTAGCGGAGCCTACAATGAGCAGTTCTTC; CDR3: CASSIRTSGAYNEQFF
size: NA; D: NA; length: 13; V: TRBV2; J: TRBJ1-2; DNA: TGTGCCAGCAGGGACAGCCTTAACTATGGCTACACCTTC; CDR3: CASRDSLNYGYTF
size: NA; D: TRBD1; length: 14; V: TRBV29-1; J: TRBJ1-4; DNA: TGCAGCGTTTCCTCCGGGACAGATAATGAAAAACTGTTTTTT; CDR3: CSVSSGTDNEKLFF
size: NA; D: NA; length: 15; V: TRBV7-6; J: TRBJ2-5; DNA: TGTGCCAGCAGAGACCTTGCAGGAGGGCAAGAGACCCAGTACTTC; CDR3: CASRDLAGGQETQYF
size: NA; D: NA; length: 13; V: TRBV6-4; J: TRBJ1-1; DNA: TGTGCCAGCAGTACTTCCAGGGCTACTGAAGCTTTCTTT; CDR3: CASSTSRATEAFF
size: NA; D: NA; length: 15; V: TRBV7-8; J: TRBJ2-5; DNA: TGTGCCAGCAGCCGGTTGGGGGACACCGAAGAGACCCAGTACTTC; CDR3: CASSRLGDTEETQYF
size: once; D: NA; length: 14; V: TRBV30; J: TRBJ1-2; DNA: TGTGCCTGGAGTGAGGGCAGGGCGAACTATGGCTACACCTTC; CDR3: CAWSEGRANYGYTF
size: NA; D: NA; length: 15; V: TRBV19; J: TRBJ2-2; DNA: TGTGCCAGTAGTATGCATCGGGGGAACACCGGGGAGCTGTTTTTT; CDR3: CASSMHRGNTGELFF
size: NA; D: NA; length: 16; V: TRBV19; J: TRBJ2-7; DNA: TGTGCCAGTCTGGGGGCCTGGGGGCGCCCTCCCAACGAGCAGTACTTC; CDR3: CASLGAWGRPPNEQYF
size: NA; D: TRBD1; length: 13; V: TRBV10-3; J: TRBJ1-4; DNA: TGTGCCACCTTTACAGGGACAGGAGAAAAACTGTTTTTT; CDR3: CATFTGTGEKLFF
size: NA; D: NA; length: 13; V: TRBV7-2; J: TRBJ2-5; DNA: TGTGCCAGCAGCATCAGGGTTCAAGAGACCCAGTACTTC; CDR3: CASSIRVQETQYF
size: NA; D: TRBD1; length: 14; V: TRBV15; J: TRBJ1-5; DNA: TGTGCCACCAGCCTTACAGGGGGAAATCAGCCCCAGCATTTT; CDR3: CATSLTGGNQPQHF
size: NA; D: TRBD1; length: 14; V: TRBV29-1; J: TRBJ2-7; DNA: TGCAGCGTGGGGAATGGGGACAGGGGCTACGAGCAGTACTTC; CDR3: CSVGNGDRGYEQYF
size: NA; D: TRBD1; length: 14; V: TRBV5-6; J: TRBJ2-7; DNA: TGTGCCAGCAGCTCGGGACAGGGCGTCGGGGAGCAGTACTTC; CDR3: CASSSGQGVGEQYF
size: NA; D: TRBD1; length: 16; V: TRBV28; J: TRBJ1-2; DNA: TGTGCCAGCAGTTTCTATACAGGGGGCGCGGACTATGGCTACACCTTC; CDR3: CASSFYTGGADYGYTF
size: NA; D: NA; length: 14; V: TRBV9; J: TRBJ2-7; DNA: TGTGCCAGCAGCGCTAGACCCTACTCCTACGAGCAGTACTTC; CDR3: CASSARPYSYEQYF
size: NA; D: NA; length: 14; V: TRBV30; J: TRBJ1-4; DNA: TGTGCCTGGAGTGTTCGGGGGAAGGGTGAAAAACTGTTTTTT; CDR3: CAWSVRGKGEKLFF
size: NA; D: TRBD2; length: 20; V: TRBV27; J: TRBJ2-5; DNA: TGTGCCAGCAGTTCCCCCTTTAGGGTGGGGACTAGCGGGCCTAGAGAGACCCAGTACTTC; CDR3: CASSSPFRVGTSGPRETQYF
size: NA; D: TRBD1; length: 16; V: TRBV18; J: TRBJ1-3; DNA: TGTGCCAGCTCACCACTCAACAGGGGGTCCGGAAACACCATATATTTT; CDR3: CASSPLNRGSGNTIYF
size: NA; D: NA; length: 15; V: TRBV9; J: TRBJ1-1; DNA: TGTGCCAGCAGCGCCCGGGACTTCTGGAACACTGAAGCTTTCTTT; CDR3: CASSARDFWNTEAFF
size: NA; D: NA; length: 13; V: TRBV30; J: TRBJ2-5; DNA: TGTGCCTGGAGTCGGACAGCCCAAGAGACCCAGTACTTC; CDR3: CAWSRTAQETQYF
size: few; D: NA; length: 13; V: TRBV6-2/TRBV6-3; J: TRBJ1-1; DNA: TGTGCCAGCAGCACGGTGAGGAACACTGAAGCTTTCTTT; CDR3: CASSTVRNTEAFF
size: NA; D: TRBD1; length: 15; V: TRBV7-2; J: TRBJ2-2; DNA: TGTGCCAGCAGCCTCACAGGGGGTGGTACCGGGGAGCTGTTTTTT; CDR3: CASSLTGGGTGELFF
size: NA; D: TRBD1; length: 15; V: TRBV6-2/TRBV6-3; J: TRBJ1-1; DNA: TGTGCCAGCAGTGACTACAGGGGAAGAAACACTGAAGCTTTCTTT; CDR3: CASSDYRGRNTEAFF
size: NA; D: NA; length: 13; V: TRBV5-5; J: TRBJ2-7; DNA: TGTGCCAGCAGCTTGGACGGGAGATACGAGCAGTACTTC; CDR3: CASSLDGRYEQYF
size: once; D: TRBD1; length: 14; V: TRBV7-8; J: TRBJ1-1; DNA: TGTGCCAGCAGCTTAGCACCAGGGGGCACTGAAGCTTTCTTT; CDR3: CASSLAPGGTEAFF
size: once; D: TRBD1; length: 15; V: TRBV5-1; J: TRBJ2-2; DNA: TGCGCCAGCAGTTCCGGGACAGGGAACACCGGGGAGCTGTTTTTT; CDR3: CASSSGTGNTGELFF
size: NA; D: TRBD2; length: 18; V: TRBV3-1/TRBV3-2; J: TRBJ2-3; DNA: TGTGCCAGCAGCCAAGATAGTGGGACTAGCGGGGGGGCCTATACGCAGTATTTT; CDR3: CASSQDSGTSGGAYTQYF
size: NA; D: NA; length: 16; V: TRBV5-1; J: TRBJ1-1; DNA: TGCGCCAGCAGCTTGGTATCCGGCAGGGTGGCCACTGAAGCTTTCTTT; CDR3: CASSLVSGRVATEAFF
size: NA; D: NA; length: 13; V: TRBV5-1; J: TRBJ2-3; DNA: TGCGCCAGCAGCCTCAGACATATAGATACGCAGTATTTT; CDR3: CASSLRHIDTQYF
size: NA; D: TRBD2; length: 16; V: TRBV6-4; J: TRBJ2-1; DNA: TGTGCCAGCAGTGACTCTGTCAGCGGGAGCTTTAATGAGCAGTTCTTC; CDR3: CASSDSVSGSFNEQFF
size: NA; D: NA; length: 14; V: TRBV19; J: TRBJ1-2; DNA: TGTGCCAGTAGCCAGGGAATCGCCATCGGCGGCTACACCTTC; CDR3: CASSQGIAIGGYTF
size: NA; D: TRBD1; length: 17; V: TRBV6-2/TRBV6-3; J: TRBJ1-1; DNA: TGTGCCAGCAGTTACACGATCGGGACAGGGTCAACCACTGAAGCTTTCTTT; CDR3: CASSYTIGTGSTTEAFF
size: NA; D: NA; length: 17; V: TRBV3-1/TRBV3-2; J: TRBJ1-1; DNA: TGTGCCAGCAGCTATAGATCGACCGCGGTAGGGGAAACTGAAGCTTTCTTT; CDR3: CASSYRSTAVGETEAFF
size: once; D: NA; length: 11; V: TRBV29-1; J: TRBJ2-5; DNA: TGCAGCGTTTCTAGGGGAGAGACCCAGTACTTC; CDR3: CSVSRGETQYF
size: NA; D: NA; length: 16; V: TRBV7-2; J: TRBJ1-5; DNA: TGTGCCAGCAGCTTAAATGGTCTCTATAGCAATCAGCCCCAGCATTTT; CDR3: CASSLNGLYSNQPQHF
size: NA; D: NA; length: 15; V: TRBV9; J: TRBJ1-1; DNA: TGTGCCAGCAGCCAGACAGGTGTAGGAAACACTGAAGCTTTCTTT; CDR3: CASSQTGVGNTEAFF
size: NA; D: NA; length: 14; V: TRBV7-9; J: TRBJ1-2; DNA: TGTGCCAGCAGCTTAGCCCAGGGTATGGATGGCTACACCTTC; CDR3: CASSLAQGMDGYTF
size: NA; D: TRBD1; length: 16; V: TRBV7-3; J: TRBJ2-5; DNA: TGTGCCAGCAGCTTATCCATGGACAGGGTAGGGGAGACCCAGTACTTC; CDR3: CASSLSMDRVGETQYF
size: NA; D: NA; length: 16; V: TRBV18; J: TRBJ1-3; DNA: TGTGCCAGCTCACCTCGAACAGGTCTCTCTGGAAACACCATATATTTT; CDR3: CASSPRTGLSGNTIYF
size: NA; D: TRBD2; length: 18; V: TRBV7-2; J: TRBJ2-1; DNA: TGTGCCAGCAGCTTAGCGCGTCTAGCGGGAGGGGGCTACAATGAGCAGTTCTTC; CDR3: CASSLARLAGGGYNEQFF
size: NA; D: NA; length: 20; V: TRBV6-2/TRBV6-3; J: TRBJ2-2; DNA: TGTGCCAGCAGTTACAAGGGGGCCTCGGTACGGGGAGGAGACACCGGGGAGCTGTTTTTT; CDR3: CASSYKGASVRGGDTGELFF
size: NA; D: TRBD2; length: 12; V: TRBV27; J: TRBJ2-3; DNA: TGTGCCAGCATTAGCGGGGGAGATACGCAGTATTTT; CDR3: CASISGGDTQYF
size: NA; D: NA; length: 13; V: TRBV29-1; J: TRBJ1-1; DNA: TGCAGCGTTGGCCTGACAGGGAACACTGAAGCTTTCTTT; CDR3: CSVGLTGNTEAFF
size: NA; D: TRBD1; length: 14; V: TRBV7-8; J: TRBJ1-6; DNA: TGTGCCAGCAGCTTAGTCCAGGGGGGATCACCCCTCCACTTT; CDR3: CASSLVQGGSPLHF
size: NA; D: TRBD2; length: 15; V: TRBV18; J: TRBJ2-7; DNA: TGTGCCAGCTCACCTTTAGCGGGAGGGACACACGAGCAGTACTTC; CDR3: CASSPLAGGTHEQYF